This TCR beta chain was identified during a study of T-cell reconstitution after alpha-beta-depleted transplantation in children. Study-wide results and limits: Hyperexpanded clones declined; after one year, newly produced T cells mostly supplied diversity. Reports say that about two months after transplant, the alpha-beta T cells came out of several hundred graft clones that had expanded.

It was with unique molecular identifiers that the TCRbeta library was prepared. Each CDR3 protein is one row after TCRdb ran MiXCR on the PCR reads. The sample holds 750,000 to 950,000 distinct CDR3 sequences, 16% seen once. The J segment lost 3 bases and the V segment lost 1 base, leaving 12 bases of the junction unmatched. The germline V gene encodes CDR1 LGHDT and CDR2 YNNKEL (reference sequence). This CDR3 spans 20 amino acids. This clonotype was counted at least ten times. The antigen is not known. The specimen comprised PBMCs, mostly from graft donor cells, sampled 360 days after TCRalphabeta/CD19-depleted stem cell transplant. This TCR was sampled from a male patient under 18 who had a stem cell transplant for acute lymphoblastic leukemia, so the T cells may come from the graft donor. The rearrangement uses TRBV3-1 and TRBJ2-3, with 14 bases aligning to TRBD2. The CDR3 DNA reads as TGTGCCAGCAGCCAAGTCCGGGGGGGACTAGCGGGAGTCAAGACAGATACGCAGTATTTT. Its protein product is CASSQVRGGLAGVKTDTQYF.